The present T cell receptor beta chain was sequenced within a study of metastatic and nonmetastatic thyroid tumors. Study-wide background: Peripheral blood and tumor or nodule samples from malignant and benign thyroid patients were compared.

Treatment of any kind had been given to no patient before thyroid surgery. TCRdb reanalyzed the PCR reads via MiXCR. Among 35,000 to 40,000 clones listed, roughly 27% were seen once. V shed 1 base and J shed 0 bases, with 10 bases lying between them. Germline V gene sequence: CDR1 SGHDT, CDR2 YYEEEE. The CDR3 loop spans 16 amino acids. The V gene is TRBV5-6, the J gene TRBJ2-2; tentative D call: TRBD2 (5 bases). This clonotype originated in a female donor with papillary thyroid cancer or a benign thyroid nodule (not recorded which). Some clones in this sample may be carry-over from other donors' samples. Sequenced sample: blood. DNA of the CDR3: TGTGCCAGCAGCTTGCGGGGTTTCGCGAACACCGGGGAGCTGTTTTTT. Protein: CASSLRGFANTGELFF.